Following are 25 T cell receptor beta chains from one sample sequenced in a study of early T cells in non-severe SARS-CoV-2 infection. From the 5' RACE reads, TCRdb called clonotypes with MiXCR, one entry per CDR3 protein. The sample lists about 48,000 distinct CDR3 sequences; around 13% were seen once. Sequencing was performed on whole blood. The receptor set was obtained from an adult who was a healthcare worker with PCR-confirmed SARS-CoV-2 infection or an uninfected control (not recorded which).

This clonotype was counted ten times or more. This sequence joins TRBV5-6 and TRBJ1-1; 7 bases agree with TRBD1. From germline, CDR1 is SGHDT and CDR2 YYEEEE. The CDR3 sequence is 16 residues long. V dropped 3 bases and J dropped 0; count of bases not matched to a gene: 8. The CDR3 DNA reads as TGTGCCAGCAGCTCGACAGGGTACTTCATGAACACTGAAGCTTTCTTT. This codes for CASSSTGYFMNTEAFF.

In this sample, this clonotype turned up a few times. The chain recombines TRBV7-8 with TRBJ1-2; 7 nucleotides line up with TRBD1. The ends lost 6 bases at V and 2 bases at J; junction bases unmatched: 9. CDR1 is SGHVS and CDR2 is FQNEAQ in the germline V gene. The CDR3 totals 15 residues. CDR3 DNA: TGTGCCAGCAGGCCTGACAGGGAATGGAACTATGGCTACACCTTC. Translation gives CASRPDREWNYGYTF.

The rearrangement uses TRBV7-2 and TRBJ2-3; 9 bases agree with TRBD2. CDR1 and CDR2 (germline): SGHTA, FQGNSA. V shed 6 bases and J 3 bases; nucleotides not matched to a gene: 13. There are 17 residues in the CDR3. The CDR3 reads CASSVPTAGGYTDTQYF. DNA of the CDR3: TGTGCCAGCAGTGTCCCAACAGCGGGAGGTTATACAGATACGCAGTATTTT.

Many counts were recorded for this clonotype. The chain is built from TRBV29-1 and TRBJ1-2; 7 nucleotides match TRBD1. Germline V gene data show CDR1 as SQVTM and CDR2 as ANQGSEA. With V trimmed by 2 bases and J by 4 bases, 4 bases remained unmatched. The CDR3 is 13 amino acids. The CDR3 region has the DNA TGCAGCGTTGAACTGACAGGGAGCTATGGCTACACCTTC. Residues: CSVELTGSYGYTF. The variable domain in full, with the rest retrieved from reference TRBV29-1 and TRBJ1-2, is SAVISQKPSRDICQRGTSLTIQCQVDSQVTMMFWYRQQPGQSLTLIATANQGSEATYESGFVIDKFPISRPNLTFSTLTVSNMSPEDSSIYLCSVELTGSYGYTFGSGTRLTVV.

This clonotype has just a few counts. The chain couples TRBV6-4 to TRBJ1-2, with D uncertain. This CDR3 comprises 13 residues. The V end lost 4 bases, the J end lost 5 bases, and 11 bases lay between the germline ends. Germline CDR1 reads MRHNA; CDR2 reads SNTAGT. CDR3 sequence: CASSAIIPYGYTF. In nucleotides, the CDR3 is TGTGCCAGCAGTGCAATCATCCCTTATGGCTACACCTTC.

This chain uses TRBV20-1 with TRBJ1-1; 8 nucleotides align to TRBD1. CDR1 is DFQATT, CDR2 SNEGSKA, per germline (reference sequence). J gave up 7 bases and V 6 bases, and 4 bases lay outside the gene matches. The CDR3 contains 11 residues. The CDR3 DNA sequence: TGCAGTGCCAGGGGGCAGGGTGAAGCTTTCTTT. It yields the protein CSARGQGEAFF.

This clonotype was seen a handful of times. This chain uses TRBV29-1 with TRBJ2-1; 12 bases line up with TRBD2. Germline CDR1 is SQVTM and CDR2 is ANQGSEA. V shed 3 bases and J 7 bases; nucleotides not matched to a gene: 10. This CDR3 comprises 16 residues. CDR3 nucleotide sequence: TGCAGCGTTGATGATGGCGGACTAGCGGGACCAAATGAGCAGTTCTTC. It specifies CSVDDGGLAGPNEQFF.

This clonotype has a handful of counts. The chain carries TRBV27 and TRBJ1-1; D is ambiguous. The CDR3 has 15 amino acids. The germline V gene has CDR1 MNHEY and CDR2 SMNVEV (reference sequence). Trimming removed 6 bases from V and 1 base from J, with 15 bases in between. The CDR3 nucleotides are TGTGCCAGCAGCTTGTCAGCGAAGCCGAACACTGAAGCTTTCTTT. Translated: CASSLSAKPNTEAFF.

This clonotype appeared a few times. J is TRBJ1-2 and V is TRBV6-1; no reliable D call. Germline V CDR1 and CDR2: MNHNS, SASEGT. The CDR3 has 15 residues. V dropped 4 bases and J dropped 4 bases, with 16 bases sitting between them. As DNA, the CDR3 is TGTGCCAGCAGTGTCACCTACAAGATAACCTATGGCTACACCTTC. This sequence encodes CASSVTYKITYGYTF.

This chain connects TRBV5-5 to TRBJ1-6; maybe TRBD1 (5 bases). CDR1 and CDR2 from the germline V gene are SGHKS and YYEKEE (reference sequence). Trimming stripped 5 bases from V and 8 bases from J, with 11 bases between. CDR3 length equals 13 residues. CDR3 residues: CASRPPGHSPLHF. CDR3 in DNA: TGTGCCAGCAGACCACCAGGGCATTCACCCCTCCACTTT.

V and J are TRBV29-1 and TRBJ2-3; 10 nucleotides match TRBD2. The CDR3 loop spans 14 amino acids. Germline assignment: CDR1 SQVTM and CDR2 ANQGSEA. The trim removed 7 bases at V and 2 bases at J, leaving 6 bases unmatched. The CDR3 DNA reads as TGCAGCGCTAGCGGGAGTGGAAACACAGATACGCAGTATTTT. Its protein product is CSASGSGNTDTQYF.

The CDR3 DNA sequence: TGTGCCAGCAGACAAAGGGCAGGAGCCAACGTCCTGACTTTC. Translation gives CASRQRAGANVLTF. The chain employs TRBV3-1 and TRBJ2-6; D is uncertain. Germline V CDR1 and CDR2: LGHDT, YNNKEL (reference sequence). The V end was cut by 6 bases, the J end by 7 bases, with 13 bases between. The CDR3 is made up of 14 amino acids.

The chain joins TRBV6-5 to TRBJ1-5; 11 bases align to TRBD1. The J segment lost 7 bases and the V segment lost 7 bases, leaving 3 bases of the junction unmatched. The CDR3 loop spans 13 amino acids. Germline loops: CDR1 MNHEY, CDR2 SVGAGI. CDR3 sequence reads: CASTGTGGQPQHF. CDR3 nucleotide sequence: TGTGCCAGCACAGGGACAGGGGGGCAGCCCCAGCATTTT.

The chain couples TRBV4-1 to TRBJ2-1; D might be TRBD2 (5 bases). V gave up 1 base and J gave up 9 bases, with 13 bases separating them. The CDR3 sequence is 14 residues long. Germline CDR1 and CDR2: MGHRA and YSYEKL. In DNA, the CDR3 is TGCGCCAGCAGCCAAGCCCCCCTAAGCGGTGAGCAGTTCTTC. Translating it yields CASSQAPLSGEQFF.

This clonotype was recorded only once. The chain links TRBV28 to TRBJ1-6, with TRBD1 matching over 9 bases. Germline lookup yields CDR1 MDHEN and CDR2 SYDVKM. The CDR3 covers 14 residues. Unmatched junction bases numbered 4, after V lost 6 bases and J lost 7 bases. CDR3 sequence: CASRGGTGNSPLHF. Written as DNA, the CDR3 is TGTGCCAGCAGAGGGGGGACAGGGAATTCACCCCTCCACTTT. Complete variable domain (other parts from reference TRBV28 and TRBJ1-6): DVKVTQSSRYLVKRTGEKVFLECVQDMDHENMFWYRQDPGLGLRLIYFSYDVKMKEKGDIPEGYSVSREKKERFSLILESASTNQTSMYLCASRGGTGNSPLHFGNGTRLTVT.

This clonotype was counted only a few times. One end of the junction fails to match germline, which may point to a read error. Here the CDR3 DNA reads TGTGCCAGCAGCCGCACAGGATACCAAGAGACCCGGTACTTC. Its translation is CASSRTGYQETRYF. This chain links TRBV3-1 with TRBJ2-5; D is perhaps TRBD1 (5 bases). The CDR3 loop spans 14 amino acids. Per the germline V gene, CDR1 is LGHDT and CDR2 is YNNKEL (reference sequence).

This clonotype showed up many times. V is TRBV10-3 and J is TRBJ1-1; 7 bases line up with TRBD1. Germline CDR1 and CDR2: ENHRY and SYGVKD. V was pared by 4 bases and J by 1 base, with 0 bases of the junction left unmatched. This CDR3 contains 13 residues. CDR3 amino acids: CAISGQGNTEAFF. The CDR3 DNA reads TGTGCCATCAGTGGACAGGGGAACACTGAAGCTTTCTTT.

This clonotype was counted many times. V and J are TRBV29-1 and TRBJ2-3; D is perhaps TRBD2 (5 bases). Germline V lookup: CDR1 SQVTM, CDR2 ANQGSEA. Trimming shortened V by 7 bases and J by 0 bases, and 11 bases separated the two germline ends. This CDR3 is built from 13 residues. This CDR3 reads CSGRRTSTDTQYF. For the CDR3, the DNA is TGCAGCGGACGACGGACTAGCACAGATACGCAGTATTTT.

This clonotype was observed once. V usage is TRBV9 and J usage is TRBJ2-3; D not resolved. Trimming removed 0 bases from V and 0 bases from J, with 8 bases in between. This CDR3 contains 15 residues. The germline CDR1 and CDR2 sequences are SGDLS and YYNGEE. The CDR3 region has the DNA TGTGCCAGCAGCGTAGGGCAGCTAAGCACAGATACGCAGTATTTT. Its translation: CASSVGQLSTDTQYF. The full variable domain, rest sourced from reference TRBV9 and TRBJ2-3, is DSGVTQTPKHLITATGQRVTLRCSPRSGDLSVYWYQQSLDQGLQFLIQYYNGEERAKGNILERFSAQQFPDLHSELNLSSLELGDSALYFCASSVGQLSTDTQYFGPGTRLTVL.

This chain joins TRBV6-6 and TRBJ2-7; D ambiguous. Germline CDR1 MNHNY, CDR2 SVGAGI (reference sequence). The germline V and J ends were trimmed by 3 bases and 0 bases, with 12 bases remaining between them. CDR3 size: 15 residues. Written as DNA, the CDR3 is TGTGCCAGCAGTTATACGGCCCGAACCTCCTACGAGCAGTACTTC. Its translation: CASSYTARTSYEQYF.

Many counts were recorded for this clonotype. The CDR3, as DNA: TGTGCCAGCAGCTTAGACAGCAGAAGCTCTGGGGCCAACGTCCTGACTTTC. Its protein is CASSLDSRSSGANVLTF. The J gene is TRBJ2-6, the V gene TRBV11-3; D not certain. Germline V lookup: CDR1 SGHNT, CDR2 YENEEA. This CDR3 is 17 amino acids long. V was pared by 0 bases and J by 0 bases, with 9 bases between.

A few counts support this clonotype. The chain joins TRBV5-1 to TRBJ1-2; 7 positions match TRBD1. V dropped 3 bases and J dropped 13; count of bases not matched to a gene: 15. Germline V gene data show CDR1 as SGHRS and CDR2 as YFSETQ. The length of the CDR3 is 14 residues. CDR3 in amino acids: CASSSTPDRVGSTF. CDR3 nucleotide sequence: TGCGCCAGCAGCTCCACACCCGACAGGGTCGGAAGCACCTTC.

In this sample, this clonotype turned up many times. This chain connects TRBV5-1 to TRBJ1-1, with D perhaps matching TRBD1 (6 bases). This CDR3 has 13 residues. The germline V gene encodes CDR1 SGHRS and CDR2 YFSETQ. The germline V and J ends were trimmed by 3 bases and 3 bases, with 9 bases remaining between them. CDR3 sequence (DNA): TGCGCCAGCAGCTCCGGACAGTACACTGAAGCTTTCTTT. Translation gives CASSSGQYTEAFF.

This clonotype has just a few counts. The CDR3: CASSQGQGGSPLHF. The CDR3 DNA follows: TGTGCCAGCAGCCAAGGGCAGGGTGGTTCACCCCTCCACTTT. The rearrangement joins TRBV4-2 to TRBJ1-6; tentatively, D is TRBD1 (5 bases). Trimming pared 1 base from V and 9 bases from J, leaving 10 bases between. The CDR3 contains 14 residues. CDR1 and CDR2 from the germline V gene are LGHNA and YNFKEQ.

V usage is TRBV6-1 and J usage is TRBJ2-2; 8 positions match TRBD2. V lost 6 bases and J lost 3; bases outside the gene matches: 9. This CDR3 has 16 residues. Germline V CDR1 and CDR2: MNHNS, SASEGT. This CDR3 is CASRPRAGEYTGELFF. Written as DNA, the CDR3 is TGTGCCAGCAGACCCCGAGCGGGAGAATACACCGGGGAGCTGTTTTTT.